These 29 T cell receptor beta chains share one sample of origin, sequenced in a study of blood T cell repertoires in COVID-19. Sequencing used immunoSEQ multiplex PCR; TCRdb keeps in-frame clones, though not all of them. The sample yields 120,000 to 150,000 clones, 65% to 85% seen once. The sequenced sample was PBMCs or T cells enriched from blood (not recorded which). These receptors originate from a woman aged 50 to 65 who had been exposed to COVID-19.

V usage is TRBV30 and J usage is TRBJ1-2; TRBD1 is a possible D gene (6 bases). The CDR3 consists of 13 residues. Trimming took off 1 base at V and 5 bases at J, with 11 bases between the two ends. Looked up from germline, CDR1 is GTSNPN and CDR2 is SVGIG (reference sequence). This CDR3 reads CAWSAGDRYGYTF. In DNA, the CDR3 is TGTGCCTGGAGTGCAGGGGATCGGTATGGCTACACCTTC. Together with reference TRBV30 and TRBJ1-2, the CDR3 gives the full variable domain: SQTIHQWPATLVQPVGSPLSLECTVEGTSNPNLYWYRQAAGRGLQLLFYSVGIGQISSEVPQNLSASRPQDRQFILSSKKLLLSDSGFYLCAWSAGDRYGYTFGSGTRLTVV.

This clone showed up just once. The V gene is TRBV30, the J gene TRBJ2-5; 10 nucleotides agree with TRBD2. There are 15 residues in the CDR3. After removal of 3 bases from V and 4 bases from J, the junction contained 8 bases not matched to a gene. CDR1 and CDR2 from the germline V gene are GTSNPN and SVGIG (reference sequence). This chain's CDR3 is CAWRLPGLARETQYF. CDR3 nucleotide sequence: TGTGCCTGGAGGCTCCCGGGACTAGCGAGAGAGACCCAGTACTTC.

The rearrangement uses TRBV6-4 and TRBJ1-2, with D possibly matching TRBD1 (6 bases). Per germline, CDR1 MRHNA and CDR2 SNTAGT. The CDR3 contains 15 residues. Deletions cut 4 bases from V and 6 bases from J, with 18 bases between. The CDR3 nucleotides are TGTGCCAGCAGTGCCACGGACAGCCAAGTACATGGCTACACCTTC. Translation gives CASSATDSQVHGYTF.

V usage is TRBV27 and J usage is TRBJ1-1, with 9 bases fitting TRBD1. Looked up from germline, CDR1 is MNHEY and CDR2 is SMNVEV (reference sequence). The CDR3 covers 15 residues. V trimming: 6 bases; J trimming: 10 bases; junction bases outside the gene matches: 15. The CDR3 here is CASSHEVPGQGAAFF. CDR3 DNA sequence: TGTGCCAGCAGCCACGAAGTCCCGGGACAGGGAGCAGCTTTCTTT.

The gene calls are TRBV5-4 and TRBJ1-1, with 8 bases identical to TRBD1. The CDR3 sequence is 15 residues long. Germline assignment: CDR1 SGHNT and CDR2 YYREEE (reference sequence). The junction had 2 bases not matched to a gene; V was cut back by 0 bases and J by 1 base. The CDR3 nucleotides read TGTGCCAGCAGCTTGGGGACAGGGCGGAACACTGAAGCTTTCTTT. Its protein product is CASSLGTGRNTEAFF. The variable domain in full, completed from reference TRBV5-4 and TRBJ1-1, reads ETGVTQSPTHLIKTRGQQVTLRCSSQSGHNTVSWYQQALGQGPQFIFQYYREEENGRGNFPPRFSGLQFPNYSSELNVNALELDDSALYLCASSLGTGRNTEAFFGQGTRLTVV.

The table lists this clone with a few counts. J is TRBJ1-6 and V is TRBV5-1; TRBD1 is a possible D gene (6 bases). Per germline, CDR1 SGHRS and CDR2 YFSETQ. CDR3 size: 16 residues. The V gene lost 4 bases and the J gene lost 3 bases, with 14 bases spanning the gap. Here the CDR3 reads CASSLGGHLYNSPLHF. The CDR3 bases are TGCGCCAGCAGCCTGGGGGGACATCTCTATAATTCACCCCTCCACTTT.

The chain combines TRBV19 with TRBJ1-5; TRBD1 might be the D (6 bases). Germline values: CDR1 LNHDA, CDR2 SQIVND (reference sequence). This CDR3 contains 14 residues. V lost 4 bases to trimming and J lost 7 bases, with 14 bases between them. The CDR3 reads CASSTLTGPQPQHF. In DNA form, the CDR3 reads TGTGCCAGTAGTACCCTGACAGGACCCCAGCCCCAGCATTTT.

The chain links TRBV2 to TRBJ2-2; 14 bases are a match to TRBD2. The CDR3 has 17 amino acids. Germline CDR1 reads SNHLY; CDR2 reads FYNNEI. Trimming at V came to 9 bases and at J to 0 bases, leaving 6 bases not matched to a gene. The CDR3 is CASRTSGGPANTGELFF. In DNA form, the CDR3 reads TGTGCCAGTCGGACTAGCGGGGGGCCCGCGAACACCGGGGAGCTGTTTTTT.

The J gene is TRBJ1-4, the V gene TRBV6-6, with 7 bases fitting TRBD1. This CDR3 is 17 amino acids long. J gave up 4 bases and V 5 bases, and 13 bases lay outside the gene matches. CDR1 and CDR2 from the germline V gene are MNHNY and SVGAGI (reference sequence). CDR3 region: CASSRYRGTEHNEKLFF. In DNA form, the CDR3 reads TGTGCCAGCAGTCGATACCGAGGGACAGAGCATAATGAAAAACTGTTTTTT.

The chain combines TRBV11-2 with TRBJ2-1, with TRBD2 matching 10 bases. Germline loops: CDR1 SGHAT, CDR2 FQNNGV. The CDR3 is 16 residues long. The V segment lost 1 base and the J segment 7 bases; nucleotides outside the gene matches: 7. DNA for the CDR3: TGTGCCAGCAGCTTAGGGCCAGCGGGGGGGCAAAATGAGCAGTTCTTC. Translating gives CASSLGPAGGQNEQFF.

The chain is built from TRBV5-1 and TRBJ2-3, with TRBD2 matching over 11 bases. Germline loops: CDR1 SGHRS, CDR2 YFSETQ. This CDR3 spans 15 amino acids. J was trimmed by 1 base and V by 4 bases; bases with no gene match: 2. The CDR3 DNA sequence: TGCGCCAGCAGCGAACTAGCGGGAGGCACAGATACGCAGTATTTT. It translates to CASSELAGGTDTQYF.

The chain combines TRBV12-3 or TRBV12-4 with TRBJ1-1; D not resolved. Trimming took 0 bases from V and 8 from J, leaving 7 bases between them. This CDR3 is 12 amino acids long. CDR3 DNA sequence: TGTGCCAGCAGTTTAGCGCAGGAAGAAGCTTTCTTT. This sequence encodes CASSLAQEEAFF.

This clone has a single count. The chain combines TRBV18 with TRBJ2-5; perhaps TRBD2 as D (6 bases). The CDR3 has 15 amino acids. Deletions cut 3 bases from V and 3 bases from J, with 14 bases between. The V gene's germline CDR1 is KGHSH and CDR2 LQKENI. CDR3 region: CASSPTGAGKETQYF. The CDR3 DNA is TGTGCCAGCTCACCCACTGGGGCGGGGAAAGAGACCCAGTACTTC.

The chain employs TRBV7-9 and TRBJ1-5; 9 nucleotides align to TRBD1. The CDR3 is 14 amino acids. Germline V CDR1 and CDR2: SEHNR, FQNEAQ (reference sequence). The junction had 3 bases not matched to a gene; V was cut back by 4 bases and J by 5 bases. CDR3 DNA sequence: TGTGCCAGCAGCTCGGGACAGGGCGATCAGCCCCAGCATTTT. It codes for CASSSGQGDQPQHF. Full variable domain (outside the CDR3, taken from reference TRBV7-9 and TRBJ1-5): DTGVSQNPRHKITKRGQNVTFRCDPISEHNRLYWYRQTLGQGPEFLTYFQNEAQLEKSRLLSDRFSAERPKGSFSTLEIQRTEQGDSAMYLCASSSGQGDQPQHFGDGTRLSIL.

The CDR3 protein is CASSLYAVNQPQHF. The DNA for the CDR3 is TGTGCCAGCAGCCTCTATGCGGTCAATCAGCCCCAGCATTTT. The chain carries TRBV5-8 and TRBJ1-5, with unresolved D. Trimming took off 4 bases at V and 3 bases at J, with 11 bases between the two ends. This CDR3 spans 14 amino acids. CDR1 is SGHTS, CDR2 YDEGEE, per germline.

The chain uses TRBV5-4 and TRBJ2-2; weak D call: TRBD2 (6 bases). The CDR3 spans 16 residues. V gave up 4 bases and J gave up 8 bases, with 21 bases separating them. Germline V gives CDR1 SGHNT, CDR2 YYREEE (reference sequence). The CDR3 coding sequence is TGTGCCAGCAGCGCGTCGTGGGGGACTTCCAGGGGGGAGCTGTTTTTT. Amino acids: CASSASWGTSRGELFF. Full variable domain (outside the CDR3, taken from reference TRBV5-4 and TRBJ2-2): ETGVTQSPTHLIKTRGQQVTLRCSSQSGHNTVSWYQQALGQGPQFIFQYYREEENGRGNFPPRFSGLQFPNYSSELNVNALELDDSALYLCASSASWGTSRGELFFGEGSRLTVL.

The chain uses TRBV6-5 and TRBJ2-2; maybe TRBD1 (6 bases). The CDR3 runs 15 residues. Trimming took off 8 bases at V and 1 base at J, with 14 bases between the two ends. Germline CDR1 reads MNHEY; CDR2 reads SVGAGI. DNA of the CDR3: TGTGCCAGCGATCCCACAGGGCTGAACACCGGGGAGCTGTTTTTT. This sequence encodes CASDPTGLNTGELFF.

This clone occurred once. This rearrangement joins TRBV9 to TRBJ1-3; D is possibly TRBD1 (5 bases). Germline V gene sequence: CDR1 SGDLS, CDR2 YYNGEE. Trimming shortened V by 0 bases and J by 4 bases, and 11 bases separated the two germline ends. CDR3 length: 15 amino acids. This chain's CDR3 is CASSVAGRSGNTIYF. CDR3 sequence (DNA): TGTGCCAGCAGCGTAGCAGGGCGGAGCGGAAACACCATATATTTT.

The genes are TRBV13 and TRBJ2-5; 8 bases match TRBD2. Unmatched junction bases numbered 9, after V lost 5 bases and J lost 4 bases. Germline CDR1 is PRHDT and CDR2 is FYEKMQ (reference sequence). The CDR3 is 15 amino acids. CDR3 DNA: TGTGCCAGCAGCCCAAGTTACCTAGCGGGAGAGACCCAGTACTTC. Translated, it gives CASSPSYLAGETQYF.

This chain links TRBV5-1 with TRBJ2-7; tentatively, D is TRBD1 (5 bases). V lost 1 base to trimming and J lost 1 base, with 6 bases between them. This CDR3 contains 13 residues. Per the germline V gene, CDR1 is SGHRS and CDR2 is YFSETQ. Written as DNA, the CDR3 is TGCGCCAGCAGCTTGCGACAGTCCTACGAGCAGTACTTC. Its translation is CASSLRQSYEQYF.

V is TRBV10-2 and J is TRBJ2-1; TRBD2 aligns across 9 bases. This CDR3 is built from 14 residues. The junction had 7 bases not matched to a gene; V was cut back by 5 bases and J by 8 bases. Germline CDR1 WSHSY, CDR2 SAAADI. CDR3 nucleotides: TGCGCCAGCAGTATTAGCGGGGGTGGCGATGAGCAGTTCTTC. Translation: CASSISGGGDEQFF.

The gene calls are TRBV3-1 (or the pseudogene TRBV3-2) and TRBJ2-3, with TRBD1 as a possible D gene (5 bases). The CDR3 covers 14 residues. Per the germline V gene, CDR1 is LGHDT and CDR2 is YNNKEL (reference sequence). V lost 4 bases and J 0 bases, leaving 8 bases between the germline ends. The CDR3 spells CASSLTASTDTQYF. CDR3 coding DNA: TGTGCCAGCAGCCTGACAGCTAGCACAGATACGCAGTATTTT.

This sequence joins TRBV19 and TRBJ1-5, with D unresolved. Germline-derived CDR1 and CDR2 are LNHDA and SQIVND (reference sequence). Deletions cut 3 bases from V and 1 base from J, with 7 bases between. CDR3 length equals 14 residues. The CDR3 coding sequence is TGTGCCAGTAGTATCCCGGGGAGCAATCAGCCCCAGCATTTT. As protein: CASSIPGSNQPQHF. The entire variable domain, with the rest obtained from reference TRBV19 and TRBJ1-5, is as follows: DGGITQSPKYLFRKEGQNVTLSCEQNLNHDAMYWYRQDPGQGLRLIYYSQIVNDFQKGDIAEGYSVSREKKESFPLTVTSAQKNPTAFYLCASSIPGSNQPQHFGDGTRLSIL.

The rearrangement uses TRBV5-1 and TRBJ2-3; the match to TRBD2 covers 11 bases. Trimming at V came to 4 bases and at J to 3 bases, leaving 7 bases not matched to a gene. Germline CDR1 SGHRS, CDR2 YFSETQ. This CDR3 has 16 amino acids. This chain's CDR3 is CASSPTSGRGTDTQYF. CDR3 nucleotide sequence: TGCGCCAGCAGCCCCACTAGCGGGAGAGGTACAGATACGCAGTATTTT.

The V call is TRBV7-9, the J call TRBJ1-1; the match to TRBD1 covers 7 bases. CDR3 size: 13 residues. Per germline, CDR1 SEHNR and CDR2 FQNEAQ (reference sequence). The trim removed 5 bases at V and 3 bases at J, leaving 3 bases unmatched. CDR3 protein: CASSPGGYTEAFF. In DNA, the CDR3 is TGTGCCAGCAGCCCAGGGGGGTACACTGAAGCTTTCTTT. The whole variable domain, filled in from reference TRBV7-9 and TRBJ1-1, reads DTGVSQNPRHKITKRGQNVTFRCDPISEHNRLYWYRQTLGQGPEFLTYFQNEAQLEKSRLLSDRFSAERPKGSFSTLEIQRTEQGDSAMYLCASSPGGYTEAFFGQGTRLTVV.

The chain links TRBV7-2 to TRBJ1-5; tentative D call: TRBD1 (6 bases). V was clipped by 5 bases and J by 6 bases, with 17 bases between them. CDR3 size: 15 residues. Germline CDR1 is SGHTA and CDR2 is FQGNSA. The CDR3 reads CASSPAGGGIQPQHF. The CDR3 DNA reads TGTGCCAGCAGCCCCGCGGGAGGGGGGATTCAGCCCCAGCATTTT.

The chain employs TRBV19 and TRBJ2-3; 8 bases are a match to TRBD2. Germline-derived CDR1 and CDR2 are LNHDA and SQIVND (reference sequence). With 2 bases clipped from V and 0 bases from J, the junction kept 4 bases outside the gene matches. The CDR3 has 16 residues. The CDR3 coding sequence is TGTGCCAGTAGTATAAGTGCGGGGGGTAGCACAGATACGCAGTATTTT. This encodes CASSISAGGSTDTQYF.

The gene calls are TRBV14 and TRBJ1-2, with 9 bases identical to TRBD1. Germline lookup yields CDR1 SGHDN and CDR2 FVKESK. This CDR3 region has 16 residues. The V and J ends lost 0 bases and 4 bases, in that order; junction bases with no gene match: 6. The CDR3 here is CASSQETGQGFYGYTF. CDR3 bases: TGTGCCAGCAGCCAAGAAACAGGACAGGGGTTCTATGGCTACACCTTC.

V and J are TRBV5-1 and TRBJ2-5, with D perhaps matching TRBD2 (5 bases). Trimming took 0 bases from V and 3 from J, leaving 15 bases between them. The CDR3 sequence is 16 residues long. Germline V gene sequence: CDR1 SGHRS, CDR2 YFSETQ. The CDR3 sequence: CASSLGDGSGKETQYF. DNA for the CDR3: TGCGCCAGCAGCTTGGGTGATGGCAGCGGCAAAGAGACCCAGTACTTC.